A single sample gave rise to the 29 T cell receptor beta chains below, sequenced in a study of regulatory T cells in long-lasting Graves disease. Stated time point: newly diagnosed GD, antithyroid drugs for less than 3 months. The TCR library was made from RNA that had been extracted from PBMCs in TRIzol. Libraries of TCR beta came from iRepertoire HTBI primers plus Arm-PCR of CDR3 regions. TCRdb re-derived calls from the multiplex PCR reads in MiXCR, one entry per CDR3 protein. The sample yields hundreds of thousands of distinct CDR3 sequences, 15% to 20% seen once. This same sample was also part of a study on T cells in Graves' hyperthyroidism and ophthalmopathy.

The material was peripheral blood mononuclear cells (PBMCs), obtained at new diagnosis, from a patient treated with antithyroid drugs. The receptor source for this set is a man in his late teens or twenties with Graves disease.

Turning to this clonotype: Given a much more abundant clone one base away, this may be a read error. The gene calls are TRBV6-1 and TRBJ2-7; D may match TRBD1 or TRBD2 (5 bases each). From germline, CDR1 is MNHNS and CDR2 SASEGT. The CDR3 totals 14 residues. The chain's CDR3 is CASRDRDGSYGQYF. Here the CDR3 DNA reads TGTGCCAGCAGGGACCGGGACGGGTCCTACGGGCAGTACTTC.

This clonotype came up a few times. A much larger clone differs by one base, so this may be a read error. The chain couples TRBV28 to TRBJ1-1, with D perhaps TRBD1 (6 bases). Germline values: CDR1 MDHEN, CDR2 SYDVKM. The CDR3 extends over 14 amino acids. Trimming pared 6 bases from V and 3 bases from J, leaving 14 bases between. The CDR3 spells CASSRDRPDTEAFF. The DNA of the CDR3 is TGTGCCAGCAGCCGAGACAGGCCTGACACTGAAGCTTTCTTT.

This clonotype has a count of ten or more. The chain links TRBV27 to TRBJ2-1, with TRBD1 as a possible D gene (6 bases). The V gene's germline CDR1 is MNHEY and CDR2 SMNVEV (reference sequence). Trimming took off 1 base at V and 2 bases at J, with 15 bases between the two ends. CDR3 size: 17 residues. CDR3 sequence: CASSLWVGQTPYNEQFF. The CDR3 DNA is TGTGCCAGCAGTTTATGGGTCGGACAGACCCCCTACAATGAGCAGTTCTTC.

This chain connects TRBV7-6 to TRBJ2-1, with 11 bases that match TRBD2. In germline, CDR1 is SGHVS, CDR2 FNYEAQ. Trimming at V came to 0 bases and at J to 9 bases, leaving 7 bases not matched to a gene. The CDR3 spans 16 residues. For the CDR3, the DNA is TGTGCCAGCAGCTTAGCTAGGCTAGCGGGGGGCAGTGAGCAGTTCTTC. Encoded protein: CASSLARLAGGSEQFF.

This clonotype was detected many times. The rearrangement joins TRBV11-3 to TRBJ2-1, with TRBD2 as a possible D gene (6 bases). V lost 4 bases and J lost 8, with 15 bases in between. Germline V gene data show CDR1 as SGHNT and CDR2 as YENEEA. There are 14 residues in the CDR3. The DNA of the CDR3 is TGTGCCAGCAGCTCCAGGGACTCATACGATGAGCAGTTCTTC. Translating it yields CASSSRDSYDEQFF.

CDR3 sequence reads: CSARVSGGEGSGANVLTF. The CDR3 DNA sequence: TGCAGTGCTAGAGTCTCGGGGGGCGAGGGCTCTGGGGCCAACGTCCTGACTTTC. The V call is TRBV20-1, the J call TRBJ2-6; D perhaps matches TRBD2 (7 bases). The germline V gene encodes CDR1 DFQATT and CDR2 SNEGSKA (reference sequence). The CDR3 runs 18 residues. The V and J ends lost 1 base and 0 bases respectively, with 16 bases between them.

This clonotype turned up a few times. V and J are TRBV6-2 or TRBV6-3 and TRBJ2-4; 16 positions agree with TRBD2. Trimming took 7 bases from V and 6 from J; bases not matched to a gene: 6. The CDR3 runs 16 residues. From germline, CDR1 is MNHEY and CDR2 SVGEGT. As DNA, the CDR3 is TGTGCCAGCACGGGGACTAGCGGGAGGGCCGTAAACATTCAGTACTTC. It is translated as CASTGTSGRAVNIQYF.

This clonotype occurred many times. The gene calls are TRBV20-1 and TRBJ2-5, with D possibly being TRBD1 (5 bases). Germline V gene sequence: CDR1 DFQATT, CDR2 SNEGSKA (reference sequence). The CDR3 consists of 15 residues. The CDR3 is CSAGATRPPRETQYF. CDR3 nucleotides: TGCAGCGCTGGGGCCACTCGTCCCCCAAGGGAGACCCAGTACTTC.

In DNA form, the CDR3 reads TGTGCCAGCAGTTACAGGGGGTTTTCCTCCTACGAGCAGTACTTC. This codes for CASSYRGFSSYEQYF. The rearrangement links TRBV28 to TRBJ2-7; 8 nucleotides match TRBD1. The CDR3 spans 15 residues. The V gene's germline CDR1 is MDHEN and CDR2 SYDVKM. V shed 4 bases and J 0 bases; nucleotides not matched to a gene: 5.

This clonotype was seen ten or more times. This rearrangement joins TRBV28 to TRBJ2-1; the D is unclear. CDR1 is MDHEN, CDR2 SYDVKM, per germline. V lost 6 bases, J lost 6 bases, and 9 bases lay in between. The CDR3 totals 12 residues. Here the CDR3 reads CASSQSLNEQFF. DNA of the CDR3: TGTGCCAGCAGCCAGAGCCTCAATGAGCAGTTCTTC.

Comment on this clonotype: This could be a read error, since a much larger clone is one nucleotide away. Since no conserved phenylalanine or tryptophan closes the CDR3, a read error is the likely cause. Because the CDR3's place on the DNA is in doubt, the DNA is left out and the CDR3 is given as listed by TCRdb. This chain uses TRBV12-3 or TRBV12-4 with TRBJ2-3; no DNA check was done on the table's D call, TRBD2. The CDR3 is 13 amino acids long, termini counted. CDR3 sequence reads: CASSFGGRNEQFL.

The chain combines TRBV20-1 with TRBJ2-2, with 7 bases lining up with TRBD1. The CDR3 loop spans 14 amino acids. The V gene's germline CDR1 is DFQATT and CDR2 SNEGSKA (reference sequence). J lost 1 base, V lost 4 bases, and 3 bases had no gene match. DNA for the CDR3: TGCAGTGCTACGCGACAGGGGAACACCGGGGAGCTGTTTTTT. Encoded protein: CSATRQGNTGELFF.

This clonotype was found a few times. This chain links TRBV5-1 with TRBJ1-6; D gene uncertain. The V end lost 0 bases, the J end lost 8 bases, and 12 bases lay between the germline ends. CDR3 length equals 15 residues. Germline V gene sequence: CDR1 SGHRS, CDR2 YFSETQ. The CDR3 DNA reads TGCGCCAGCAGCTTGGTGGGCCCCATCGATTCACCCCTCCACTTT. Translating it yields CASSLVGPIDSPLHF.

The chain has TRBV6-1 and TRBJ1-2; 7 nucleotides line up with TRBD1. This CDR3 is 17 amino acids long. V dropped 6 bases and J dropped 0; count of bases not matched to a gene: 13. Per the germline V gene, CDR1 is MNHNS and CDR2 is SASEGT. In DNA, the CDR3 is TGTGCCAGCAGCCACCGGACAGGCCACCCTTCTAACTATGGCTACACCTTC. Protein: CASSHRTGHPSNYGYTF.

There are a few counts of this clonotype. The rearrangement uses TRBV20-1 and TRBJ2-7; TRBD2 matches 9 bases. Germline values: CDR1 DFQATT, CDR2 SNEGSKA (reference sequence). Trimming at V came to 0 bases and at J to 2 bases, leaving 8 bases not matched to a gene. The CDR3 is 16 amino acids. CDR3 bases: TGCAGTGCTAGAGATCAACGTAGCGGGGGCACCTACGAGCAGTACTTC. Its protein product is CSARDQRSGGTYEQYF.

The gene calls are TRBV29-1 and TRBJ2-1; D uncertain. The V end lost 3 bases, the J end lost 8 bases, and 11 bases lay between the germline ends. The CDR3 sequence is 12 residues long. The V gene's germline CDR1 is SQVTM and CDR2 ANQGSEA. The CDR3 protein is CSVEKGGDEQFF. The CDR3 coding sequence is TGCAGCGTTGAGAAGGGTGGGGATGAGCAGTTCTTC.

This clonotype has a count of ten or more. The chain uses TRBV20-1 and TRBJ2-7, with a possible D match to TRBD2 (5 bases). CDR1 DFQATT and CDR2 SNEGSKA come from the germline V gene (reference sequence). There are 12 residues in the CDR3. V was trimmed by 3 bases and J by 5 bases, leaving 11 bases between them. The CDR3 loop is CSASWRTHEQYF. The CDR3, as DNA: TGCAGTGCTAGTTGGAGGACCCACGAGCAGTACTTC.

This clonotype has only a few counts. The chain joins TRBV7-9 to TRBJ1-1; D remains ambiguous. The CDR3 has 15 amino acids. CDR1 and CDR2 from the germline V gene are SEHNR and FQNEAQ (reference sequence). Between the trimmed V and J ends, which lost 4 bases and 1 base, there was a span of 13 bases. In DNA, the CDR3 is TGTGCCAGCAGCTCACAGATGATACGGAACACTGAAGCTTTCTTT. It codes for CASSSQMIRNTEAFF.

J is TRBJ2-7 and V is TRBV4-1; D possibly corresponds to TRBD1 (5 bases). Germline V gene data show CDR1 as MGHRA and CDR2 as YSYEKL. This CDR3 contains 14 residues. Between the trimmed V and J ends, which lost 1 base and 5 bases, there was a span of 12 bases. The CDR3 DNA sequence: TGCGCCAGCAGCCAAGCCGGCAGGGTCCACGAGCAGTACTTC. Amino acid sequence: CASSQAGRVHEQYF.

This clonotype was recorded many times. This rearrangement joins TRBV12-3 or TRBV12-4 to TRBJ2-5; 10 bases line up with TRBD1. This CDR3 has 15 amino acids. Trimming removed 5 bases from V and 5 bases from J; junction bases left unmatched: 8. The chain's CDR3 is CASSKTGGSGETQYF. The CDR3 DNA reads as TGTGCCAGCAGTAAGACAGGGGGCTCGGGGGAGACCCAGTACTTC.

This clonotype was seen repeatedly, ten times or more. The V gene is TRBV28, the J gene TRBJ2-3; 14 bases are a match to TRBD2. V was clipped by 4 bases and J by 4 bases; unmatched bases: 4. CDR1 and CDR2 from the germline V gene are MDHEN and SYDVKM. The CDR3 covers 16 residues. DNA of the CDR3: TGTGCCAGCAGTTCGCTGACTAGCGGGAGGGCAGATACGCAGTATTTT. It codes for CASSSLTSGRADTQYF.

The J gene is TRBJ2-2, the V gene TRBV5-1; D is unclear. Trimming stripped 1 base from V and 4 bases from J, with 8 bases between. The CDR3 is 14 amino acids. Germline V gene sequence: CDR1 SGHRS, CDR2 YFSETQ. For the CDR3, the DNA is TGCGCCAGCAGCTTGATAGTGAGCACCGGGGAGCTGTTTTTT. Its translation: CASSLIVSTGELFF.

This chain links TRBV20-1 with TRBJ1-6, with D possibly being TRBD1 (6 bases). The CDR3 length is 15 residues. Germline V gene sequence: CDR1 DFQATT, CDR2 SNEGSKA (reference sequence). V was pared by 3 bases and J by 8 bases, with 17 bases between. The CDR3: CSARPRGRQDSPLHF. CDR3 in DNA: TGCAGTGCTAGGCCTCGGGGGCGCCAGGATTCACCCCTCCACTTT.

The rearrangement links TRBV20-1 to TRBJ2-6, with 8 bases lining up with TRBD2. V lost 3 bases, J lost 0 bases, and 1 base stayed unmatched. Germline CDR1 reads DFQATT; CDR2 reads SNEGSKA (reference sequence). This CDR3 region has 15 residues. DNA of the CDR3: TGCAGTGCTAGCGGGAGGGGCTCTGGGGCCAACGTCCTGACTTTC. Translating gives CSASGRGSGANVLTF.

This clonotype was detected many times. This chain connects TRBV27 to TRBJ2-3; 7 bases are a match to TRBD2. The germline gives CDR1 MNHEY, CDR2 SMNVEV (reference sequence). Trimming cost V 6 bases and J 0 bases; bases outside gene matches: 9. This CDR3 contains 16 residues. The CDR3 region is CASSGLADSSTDTQYF. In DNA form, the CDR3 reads TGTGCCAGCAGCGGCCTAGCGGACTCTAGCACAGATACGCAGTATTTT.

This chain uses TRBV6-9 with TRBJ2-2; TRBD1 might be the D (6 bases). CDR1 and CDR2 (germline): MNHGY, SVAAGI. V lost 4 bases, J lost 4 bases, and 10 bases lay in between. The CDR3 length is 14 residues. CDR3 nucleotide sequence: TGTGCCAGCAGTTTTGGACAGTCCACCGGGGAGCTGTTTTTT. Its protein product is CASSFGQSTGELFF.

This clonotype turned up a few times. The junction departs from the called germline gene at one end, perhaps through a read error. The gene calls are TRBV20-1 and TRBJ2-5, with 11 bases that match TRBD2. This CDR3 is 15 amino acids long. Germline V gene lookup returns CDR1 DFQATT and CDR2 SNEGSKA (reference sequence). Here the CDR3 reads CSAGDTSGRWETQYF. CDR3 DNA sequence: TGCAGTGCTGGAGATACTAGCGGGAGATGGGAGACCCAGTACTTC.

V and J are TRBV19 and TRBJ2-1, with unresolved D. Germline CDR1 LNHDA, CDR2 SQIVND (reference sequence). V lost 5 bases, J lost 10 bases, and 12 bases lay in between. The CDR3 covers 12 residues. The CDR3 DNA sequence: TGTGCCAGTAGTGACGGGTCTCGGGAGCAGTTCTTC. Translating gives CASSDGSREQFF.

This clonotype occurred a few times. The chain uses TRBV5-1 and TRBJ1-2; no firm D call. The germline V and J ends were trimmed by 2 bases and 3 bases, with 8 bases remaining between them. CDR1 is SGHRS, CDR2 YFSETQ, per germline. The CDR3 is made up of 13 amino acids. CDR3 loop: CASSFEVDYGYTF. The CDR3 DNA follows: TGCGCCAGCAGCTTCGAGGTCGACTATGGCTACACCTTC.